These 10 T cell receptor beta chains were sequenced from one sample in a study of shared clonotypes between healthy human individuals. Here immunoSEQ multiplex PCR was the method, and the copy in TCRdb shows in-frame clones only, minus some. The repertoire holds about 1.1 million clones, with approximately 80% as singletons. The sequenced material came from memory CD4+ T cells from PBMCs. The sample's subset: CD45RA-negative fraction. These receptors originate from a man younger than 35 in good health. Some clones in this sample may be carry-over from other donors' samples.

This sequence joins TRBV10-3 and TRBJ1-5, with no clear D. V lost 0 bases to trimming and J lost 4 bases, with 7 bases between them. Germline V CDR1 and CDR2: ENHRY, SYGVKD. The CDR3 covers 14 residues. The CDR3 loop is CAISESIGNQPQHF. The CDR3 coding sequence is TGTGCCATCAGTGAGTCGATAGGGAATCAGCCCCAGCATTTT.

The chain recombines TRBV28 with TRBJ2-1, with D unclear. CDR1 and CDR2 from the germline V gene are MDHEN and SYDVKM. V dropped 6 bases and J dropped 1 base, with 16 bases sitting between them. The CDR3 loop spans 16 amino acids. DNA of the CDR3: TGTGCCAGCAGCTCTTTGAGTTCCCAGTCCTACAATGAGCAGTTCTTC. Translation: CASSSLSSQSYNEQFF.

The chain is built from TRBV27 and TRBJ2-7; 8 bases match TRBD1. The CDR3 is made up of 18 amino acids. With 5 bases clipped from V and 1 base from J, the junction kept 16 bases outside the gene matches. Germline values: CDR1 MNHEY, CDR2 SMNVEV (reference sequence). CDR3 region: CASSPVYRRGQGSYEQYF. The CDR3 DNA is TGTGCCAGCAGTCCAGTGTACAGGAGAGGACAGGGTTCCTACGAGCAGTACTTC.

This clone was seen a few times. Other DNA variants within this sample encode the same CDR3. The chain links TRBV28 to TRBJ2-2; 7 nucleotides align to TRBD1. CDR3 size: 15 residues. Losses at the gene ends were 0 bases for V and 5 bases for J; bases not matched to a gene: 3. Per the germline V gene, CDR1 is MDHEN and CDR2 is SYDVKM. CDR3 in DNA: TGTGCCAGCAGTTTATGGGGCAGGGGGACCGGGGAGCTGTTTTTT. Translation gives CASSLWGRGTGELFF.

The chain links TRBV6-6 to TRBJ2-3, with 7 bases aligning to TRBD1. Germline CDR1 and CDR2: MNHNY and SVGAGI (reference sequence). Trimming took 4 bases from V and 8 from J; bases not matched to a gene: 15. This CDR3 comprises 16 residues. DNA for the CDR3: TGTGCCAGCAGTTGGGCGGGTGGGACAGCAGCGGCTACGCAGTATTTT. The encoded protein is CASSWAGGTAAATQYF.

V usage is TRBV6-6 and J usage is TRBJ1-1, with D possibly matching TRBD1 (6 bases). The germline V gene has CDR1 MNHNY and CDR2 SVGAGI (reference sequence). The CDR3 loop spans 14 amino acids. With 4 bases removed from V and 1 base from J, the gap between germline ends came to 10 bases. The CDR3: CASSFDRRNTEAFF. In nucleotides, the CDR3 is TGTGCCAGCAGTTTCGACAGGAGGAACACTGAAGCTTTCTTT.

The V call is TRBV6-5, the J call TRBJ2-5; 9 nucleotides line up with TRBD1. CDR1 and CDR2 from the germline V gene are MNHEY and SVGAGI. The CDR3 runs 14 residues. The V segment lost 6 bases and the J segment 4 bases; nucleotides outside the gene matches: 6. The CDR3 loop reads CASSRGTGSETQYF. DNA of the CDR3: TGTGCCAGCAGCCGAGGGACAGGGTCAGAGACCCAGTACTTC.

This clone was counted a single time. This sequence joins TRBV29-1 and TRBJ1-2; 8 nucleotides match TRBD1. With V trimmed by 3 bases and J by 3 bases, 6 bases remained unmatched. The CDR3 spans 14 residues. Germline CDR1 SQVTM, CDR2 ANQGSEA. The CDR3 nucleotides are TGCAGCGTTGATTGGACAGGGAAGGACTATGGCTACACCTTC. Translation gives CSVDWTGKDYGYTF.

The chain uses TRBV7-2 and TRBJ2-3; no definite D call. V shed 4 bases and J shed 4 bases, with 12 bases lying between them. Germline V gene lookup returns CDR1 SGHTA and CDR2 FQGNSA. This CDR3 comprises 14 residues. CDR3 bases: TGTGCCAGCAGCTCTCAAGTAGGGCCAGATACGCAGTATTTT. Amino acids: CASSSQVGPDTQYF.

This clone came up once. The chain carries TRBV25-1 and TRBJ2-3, with D perhaps TRBD2 (5 bases). V lost 0 bases and J 6 bases, leaving 13 bases between the germline ends. This CDR3 is built from 15 residues. CDR1 and CDR2 from the germline V gene are MGHDK and SYGVNS. DNA for the CDR3: TGTGCCAGCAGTGAATATAAGGGAGCCACCGATACGCAGTATTTT. Translating gives CASSEYKGATDTQYF.